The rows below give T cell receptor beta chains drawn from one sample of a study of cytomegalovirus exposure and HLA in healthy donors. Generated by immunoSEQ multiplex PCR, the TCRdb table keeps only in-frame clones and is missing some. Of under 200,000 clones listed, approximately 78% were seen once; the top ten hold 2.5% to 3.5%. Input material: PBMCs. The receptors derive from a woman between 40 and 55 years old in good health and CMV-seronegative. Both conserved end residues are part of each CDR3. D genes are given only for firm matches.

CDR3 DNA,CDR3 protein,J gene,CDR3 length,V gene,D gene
TGTGCCAGCAGCTCGACAGGGGGCAACTACCCCTACGAGCAGTACTTC,CASSSTGGNYPYEQYF,TRBJ2-7,16,TRBV7-9,TRBD1
TGCGCCAGCAGCTTGAGGCCAGCGGGGGGGGCAGAGACCCAGTACTTC,CASSLRPAGGAETQYF,TRBJ2-5,16,TRBV5-1,TRBD2
TGCGCCAGCAGCACCCGACAGGGTGTGGGGGAGCTGTTTTTT,CASSTRQGVGELFF,TRBJ2-2,14,TRBV4-1,TRBD1
TGTGCCAGCAGCCGTGACAGGGCTGGGAACACTGAAGCTTTCTTT,CASSRDRAGNTEAFF,TRBJ1-1,15,TRBV7-3,TRBD1
TGTGCCAGCAGCGTAGCGGTTACAGGGGTTGGCTACACCTTC,CASSVAVTGVGYTF,TRBJ1-2,14,TRBV9,TRBD1
TGTGCCAGCTCAGGACTAGCGGGGGCCCAAGAGACCCAGTACTTC,CASSGLAGAQETQYF,TRBJ2-5,15,TRBV18,TRBD2
TGTGCCAGCAGCTTATTGTATAGCGCGGACACCGGGGAGCTGTTTTTT,CASSLLYSADTGELFF,TRBJ2-2,16,TRBV7-2,NA
TGTGCCAGCAGTGATCCAGCGGGGGGCCGCACCGGGGAGCTGTTTTTT,CASSDPAGGRTGELFF,TRBJ2-2,16,TRBV2,TRBD2
TGCGCCAGCAGCCCCCTCTCTAGCGGATCAGATACGCAGTATTTT,CASSPLSSGSDTQYF,TRBJ2-3,15,TRBV5-1,TRBD2
TGCAGCGTTGTTACAGGGTGGACTAGCGGCAGCACAGATACGCAGTATTTT,CSVVTGWTSGSTDTQYF,TRBJ2-3,17,TRBV29-1,TRBD2
TGTGCCACAGGGGACTATGGCTACACCTTC,CATGDYGYTF,TRBJ1-2,10,TRBV19,NA
TGTGCCAGCAGCGTAGGAGGTACAGGGAGTAATCAGCCCCAGCATTTT,CASSVGGTGSNQPQHF,TRBJ1-5,16,TRBV9,NA
TGTGCCAGCAGCCCAGGAGGGGTCCGGAACACTGAAGCTTTCTTT,CASSPGGVRNTEAFF,TRBJ1-1,15,TRBV9,NA
TGTGCCAGCAGCGCGGGACAGGGGACAGTATACGAGCAGTACTTC,CASSAGQGTVYEQYF,TRBJ2-7,15,TRBV5-4,TRBD1
TGTGCCAGCAGCTCTTATCAGGGCCAGACCCAGTACTTC,CASSSYQGQTQYF,TRBJ2-5,13,TRBV5-6,NA
TGTGCCAGCAGTTTATCAGGTTCCACAGATACGCAGTATTTT,CASSLSGSTDTQYF,TRBJ2-3,14,TRBV28,NA
TGTGCCAGCAGCCCCGACAGGGTCGACTCCTACGAGCAGTACTTC,CASSPDRVDSYEQYF,TRBJ2-7,15,TRBV7-9,TRBD1
TGTGCCAGCAGCAAGACTAGCGGGGGGGTATTCGGGGAGCTGTTTTTT,CASSKTSGGVFGELFF,TRBJ2-2,16,TRBV11-2,TRBD2
TGTGCCAGTAGTATAAGGGGGTCGAACACTGAAGCTTTCTTT,CASSIRGSNTEAFF,TRBJ1-1,14,TRBV19,NA
TGTGCCAGCAGCTTAGGGGGAAGCTCTGGAAACACCATATATTTT,CASSLGGSSGNTIYF,TRBJ1-3,15,TRBV5-4,NA
TGTGCCACCAGCAGCCACAGAGCTAACTATGGCTACACCTTC,CATSSHRANYGYTF,TRBJ1-2,14,TRBV15,NA
TGTGCCAGTAGGGATGCCGGGACAGGGGGCGCCTACAATGAGCAGTTCTTC,CASRDAGTGGAYNEQFF,TRBJ2-1,17,TRBV19,TRBD1
TGTGCCAGCAGAGTAGCGTCCCGAGAGACCCAGTACTTC,CASRVASRETQYF,TRBJ2-5,13,TRBV6-6,NA
TGTGCCAGCAGCTCTCGAGCGGGGGGGGATCCAGAGGCCCAGTACTTC,CASSSRAGGDPEAQYF,TRBJ2-5,16,TRBV7-2,TRBD2